The sequence of this TCR beta chain was determined in a study of beta chain features in type 1 diabetes. About the study: Sorted cells from all samples, numbering over 85,000,000, were examined.

Sorting based on CD45RO/CCR7/CD25/CD127/CD95/CD27 separated CD4+ naive, central memory, regulatory and stem cell-like memory cells. Reverse transcribing all isolated RNA meant expressed TCRB transcripts were sequenced. The protocol was immunoSEQ multiplex PCR, while the TCRdb copy is restricted to in-frame clones and leaves out a portion. Of 350,000 to 450,000 clones in the sample, roughly 16% were seen once. The table lists this clone with a few counts. CDR1 KGHSH and CDR2 LQKENI come from the germline V gene. The V gene end was trimmed by 2 bases and the J gene end by 4 bases; junction bases not matched to a gene: 8. The CDR3 is made up of 16 amino acids.

The chain is built from TRBV18 and TRBJ2-1; 7 positions agree with TRBD2. The specimen sequenced was naive CD4+ T cells from blood. This clonotype was sampled from a woman in her late teens or twenties in good health. In DNA form, the CDR3 reads TGTGCCAGCTCACCAGTTGAGACTAGCACTTACAATGAGCAGTTCTTC. Protein sequence: CASSPVETSTYNEQFF. The whole variable domain, filled in from reference TRBV18 and TRBJ2-1, reads NAGVMQNPRHLVRRRGQEARLRCSPMKGHSHVYWYRQLPEEGLKFMVYLQKENIIDESGMPKERFSAEFPKEGPSILRIQQVVRGDSAAYFCASSPVETSTYNEQFFGPGTRLTVL.